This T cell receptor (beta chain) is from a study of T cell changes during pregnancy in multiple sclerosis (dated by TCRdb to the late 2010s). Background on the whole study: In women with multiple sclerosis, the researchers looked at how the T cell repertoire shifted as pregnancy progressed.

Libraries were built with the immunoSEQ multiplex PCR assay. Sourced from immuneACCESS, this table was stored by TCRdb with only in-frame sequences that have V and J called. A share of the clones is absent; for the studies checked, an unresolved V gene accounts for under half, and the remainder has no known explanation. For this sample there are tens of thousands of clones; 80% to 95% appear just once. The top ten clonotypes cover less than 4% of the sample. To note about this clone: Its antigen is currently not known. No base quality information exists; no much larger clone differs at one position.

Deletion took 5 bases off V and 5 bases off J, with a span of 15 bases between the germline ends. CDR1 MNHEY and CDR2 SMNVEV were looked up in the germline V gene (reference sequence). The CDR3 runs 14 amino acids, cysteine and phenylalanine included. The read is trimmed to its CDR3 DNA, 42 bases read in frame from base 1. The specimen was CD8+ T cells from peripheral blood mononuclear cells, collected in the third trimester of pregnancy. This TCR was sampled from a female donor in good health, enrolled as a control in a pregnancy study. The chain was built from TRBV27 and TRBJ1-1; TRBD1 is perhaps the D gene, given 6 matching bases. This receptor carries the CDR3 CASSATGFGTEAFF. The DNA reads TGTGCCAGCAGTGCTACAGGGTTCGGGACTGAAGCTTTCTTT.